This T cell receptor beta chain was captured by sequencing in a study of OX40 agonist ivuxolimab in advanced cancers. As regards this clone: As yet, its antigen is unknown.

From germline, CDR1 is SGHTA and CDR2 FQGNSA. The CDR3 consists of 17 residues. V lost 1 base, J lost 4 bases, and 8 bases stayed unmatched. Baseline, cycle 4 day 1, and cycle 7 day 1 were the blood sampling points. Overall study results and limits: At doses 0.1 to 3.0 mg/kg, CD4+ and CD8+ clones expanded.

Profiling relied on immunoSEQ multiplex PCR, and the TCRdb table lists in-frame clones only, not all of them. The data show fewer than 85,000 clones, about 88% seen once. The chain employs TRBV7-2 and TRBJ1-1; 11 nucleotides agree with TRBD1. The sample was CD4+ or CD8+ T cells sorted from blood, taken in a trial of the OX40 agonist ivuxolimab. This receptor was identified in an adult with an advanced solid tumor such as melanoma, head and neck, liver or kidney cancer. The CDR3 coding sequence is TGTGCCAGCAGCTTAGGCGGACAGGGGGCGCGGGGCACTGAAGCTTTCTTT. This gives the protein CASSLGGQGARGTEAFF.